What follows is one TCR beta chain and its context. In the source study's methods: Amplification with reference gene primers provided the estimates of nucleated cell counts. The method was immunoSEQ multiplex PCR; TCRdb's version includes in-frame clones alone and lacks a portion of them. The DNA was the basis for D and trimming; V, J and clone size are from that table. The sample has approximately 240,000 clones, 75% to 90% seen once. The entry originates in a study of blood T cell repertoires in COVID-19. V was pared by 3 bases and J by 3 bases, with 17 bases between. Per the germline V gene, CDR1 is SNHLY and CDR2 is FYNNEI. The length of the CDR3 is 17 residues.

This clonotype originated in a woman aged 18-35 years in a cohort exposed to, infected with or recovered from COVID-19 (not recorded which). V and J are TRBV2 and TRBJ2-2; D is ambiguous. Input material: PBMCs or T cells enriched from blood (not recorded which). CDR3 amino acids: CASSEIRSLLDTGELFF. The CDR3 nucleotides read TGTGCCAGCAGTGAGATTCGTAGTCTCTTAGACACCGGGGAGCTGTTTTTT. The full variable domain, completed using reference TRBV2 and TRBJ2-2, is EPEVTQTPSHQVTQMGQEVILRCVPISNHLYFYWYRQILGQKVEFLVSFYNNEISEKSEIFDDQFSVERPDGSNFTLKIRSTKLEDSAMYFCASSEIRSLLDTGELFFGEGSRLTVL.